Each of the 12 T cell receptor beta chains below was sequenced from the same sample in a study of blood T cell repertoires in COVID-19. Generated by immunoSEQ multiplex PCR, the TCRdb table keeps only in-frame clones and is missing some. The sample records roughly 68,000 clones, about four fifths being singletons. Sequenced material: peripheral blood. These receptors were obtained from a man aged 60-69 years with COVID-19, enrolled during active disease.

V usage is TRBV27 and J usage is TRBJ2-7; D gene ambiguous. V shed 2 bases and J shed 6 bases, with 11 bases lying between them. Germline V gene data show CDR1 as MNHEY and CDR2 as SMNVEV (reference sequence). The CDR3 is 13 residues long. The CDR3 region has the DNA TGTGCCAGCAGTTTAGCGGATTTGACCGAGCAGTACTTC. Residues: CASSLADLTEQYF.

This chain links TRBV28 with TRBJ2-5; the match to TRBD2 covers 7 bases. V gave up 4 bases and J gave up 3 bases; unmatched junction bases: 2. This CDR3 has 13 amino acids. From germline, CDR1 is MDHEN and CDR2 SYDVKM. The CDR3 DNA reads as TGTGCCAGCAGTTGGGAGGGAAAAGAGACCCAGTACTTC. Its protein is CASSWEGKETQYF.

A note on this clone: This same CDR3 is encoded by further DNA sequences in the sample. This rearrangement joins TRBV28 to TRBJ1-1, with a possible D match to TRBD1 (5 bases). The CDR3 is 15 residues long. V gave up 5 bases and J gave up 1 base, with 14 bases separating them. Germline values: CDR1 MDHEN, CDR2 SYDVKM. The CDR3 protein is CASSPRGGGNTEAFF. Written as DNA, the CDR3 is TGTGCCAGCAGTCCCCGGGGGGGAGGGAACACTGAAGCTTTCTTT.

The chain carries TRBV2 and TRBJ2-7; 8 bases match TRBD1. Losses at the gene ends were 5 bases for V and 4 bases for J; bases not matched to a gene: 7. The germline CDR1 and CDR2 sequences are SNHLY and FYNNEI. The CDR3 contains 14 residues. CDR3 region: CASSLGQGGYEQYF. CDR3 DNA sequence: TGTGCCAGCAGTCTTGGACAGGGTGGGTACGAGCAGTACTTC.

The V call is TRBV9, the J call TRBJ2-1; 8 bases match TRBD2. The V gene's germline CDR1 is SGDLS and CDR2 YYNGEE. The CDR3 extends over 16 amino acids. V lost 4 bases, J lost 8 bases, and 14 bases stayed unmatched. Here the CDR3 reads CASSLSPSGSKHEQFF. The CDR3, as DNA: TGTGCCAGCAGCCTCAGCCCCAGCGGGAGTAAGCATGAGCAGTTCTTC.

This clone was seen only once. The chain employs TRBV15 and TRBJ1-3; D unresolved. The CDR3 totals 13 residues. Germline CDR1 reads LNHNV; CDR2 reads YYDKDF (reference sequence). Trimming removed 4 bases at V and 2 bases at J, with 6 bases between. Here the CDR3 reads CATSTDTGNTIYF. The CDR3 nucleotides are TGTGCCACCAGCACCGACACTGGAAACACCATATATTTT.

The CDR3 loop is CASSQTSGRSYEQYF. CDR3 coding DNA: TGTGCCAGCAGTCAGACTAGCGGGAGATCTTACGAGCAGTACTTC. This chain links TRBV6-5 with TRBJ2-7, with 12 bases lining up with TRBD2. The J segment lost 4 bases and the V segment lost 5 bases, leaving 6 bases of the junction unmatched. The germline gives CDR1 MNHEY, CDR2 SVGAGI. CDR3 length: 15 amino acids.

CDR3 sequence reads: CSADKAGGRNEQFF. CDR3 DNA: TGCAGCGCTGATAAAGCGGGAGGGCGAAATGAGCAGTTCTTC. The rearrangement joins TRBV29-1 to TRBJ2-1, with 10 bases fitting TRBD2. Trimming removed 7 bases from V and 7 bases from J; junction bases left unmatched: 10. CDR3 size: 14 residues. Germline-derived CDR1 and CDR2 are SQVTM and ANQGSEA.

The rearrangement joins TRBV9 to TRBJ2-7; D call uncertain. The CDR3 runs to 12 residues. CDR1 SGDLS and CDR2 YYNGEE come from the germline V gene. Trimming stripped 0 bases from V and 7 bases from J, with 8 bases between. The CDR3 DNA follows: TGTGCCAGCAGCGTAGGAACCGGGGAGCAGTACTTC. This sequence encodes CASSVGTGEQYF.

The CDR3 region has the DNA TGTGCCAGCAGTTTCCGCCGGCAGCCCCAGCATTTT. It codes for CASSFRRQPQHF. This chain joins TRBV12-3 or TRBV12-4 and TRBJ1-5; D is undetermined. This CDR3 has 12 residues. Trimming stripped 3 bases from V and 7 bases from J, with 7 bases between.

The V and J genes are TRBV4-2 and TRBJ1-3; tentatively, D is TRBD1 (6 bases). CDR3 size: 15 residues. Germline values: CDR1 LGHNA, CDR2 YNFKEQ. The germline V and J ends were trimmed by 3 bases and 1 base, with 10 bases remaining between them. The CDR3 loop is CASSQQTGSGNTIYF. CDR3 nucleotides: TGTGCCAGCAGCCAGCAGACAGGTTCTGGAAACACCATATATTTT.

This chain joins TRBV5-1 and TRBJ1-4; D is possibly TRBD1 (6 bases). V shed 0 bases and J shed 5 bases, with 8 bases lying between them. The CDR3 is made up of 14 amino acids. Germline V gene sequence: CDR1 SGHRS, CDR2 YFSETQ. The CDR3 loop is CASSLDRVNEKLFF. In DNA, the CDR3 is TGCGCCAGCAGCTTGGACAGGGTAAATGAAAAACTGTTTTTT.